Listed here are 32 T cell receptor beta chains from one sample, sequenced in a study of blood T cell repertoires in COVID-19. Method: immunoSEQ multiplex PCR; TCRdb's copy keeps in-frame clones and lacks some. The sample comprises fewer than 250,000 clones, approximately 81% of which are singletons, and about 8.9% rests with the top ten. The sample taken for sequencing was PBMCs or T cells enriched from blood (not recorded which). All receptors come from a woman aged 45-59 years with acute COVID-19.

This clone was seen a few times. The V call is TRBV7-8, the J call TRBJ2-7; D unclear. Trimming pared 5 bases from V and 6 bases from J, leaving 11 bases between. CDR1 and CDR2 (germline): SGHVS, FQNEAQ. This CDR3 comprises 12 residues. In DNA, the CDR3 is TGTGCCAGCAGCCACCCGCGTGGCGAGCAGTACTTC. Its protein product is CASSHPRGEQYF.

The V call is TRBV27, the J call TRBJ1-1; 8 bases align to TRBD1. Trimming cost V 5 bases and J 0 bases; bases outside gene matches: 8. In germline, CDR1 is MNHEY, CDR2 SMNVEV (reference sequence). The CDR3 spans 16 residues. The CDR3 is CASSPTGGGLNTEAFF. CDR3 DNA sequence: TGTGCCAGCAGTCCCACAGGGGGGGGCCTGAACACTGAAGCTTTCTTT.

CDR3 bases: TGTGCCAGCAGCCCCTCTTTCTTTAGCGGGGGGGCCCTAGATACGCAGTATTTT. Translated: CASSPSFFSGGALDTQYF. The rearrangement uses TRBV3-1 (or the pseudogene TRBV3-2) and TRBJ2-3; 11 nucleotides line up with TRBD2. This CDR3 region has 18 residues. The V and J ends lost 4 bases and 5 bases, in that order; junction bases with no gene match: 14. Germline values: CDR1 LGHDT, CDR2 YNNKEL (reference sequence).

J is TRBJ2-7 and V is TRBV25-1; maybe TRBD2 (5 bases). V lost 6 bases to trimming and J lost 6 bases, with 15 bases between them. Germline V gene data show CDR1 as MGHDK and CDR2 as SYGVNS. The CDR3 is 13 residues long. The CDR3 region has the DNA TGTGCCAGCAGGGACTCGCAGGAGGCCGAGCAGTACTTC. It specifies CASRDSQEAEQYF.

The gene calls are TRBV18 and TRBJ1-1; D is uncertain. Between the trimmed V and J ends, which lost 4 bases and 6 bases, there was a span of 9 bases. The CDR3 length is 12 residues. Germline V gene lookup returns CDR1 KGHSH and CDR2 LQKENI. The CDR3 reads CASSQGTAEAFF. CDR3 DNA: TGTGCCAGCTCACAAGGAACAGCTGAAGCTTTCTTT.

This clone showed up just a few times. This sequence joins TRBV3-1 (or the pseudogene TRBV3-2) and TRBJ2-7; the D gene is possibly TRBD2 (6 bases). Trimming took 5 bases from V and 7 from J, leaving 12 bases between them. CDR3 size: 12 residues. CDR1 is LGHDT, CDR2 YNNKEL, per germline (reference sequence). This CDR3 reads CASSYLGGEQYF. The CDR3, as DNA: TGTGCCAGCAGCTACCTTGGGGGGGAGCAGTACTTC.

This clone showed up just once. This chain links TRBV10-3 with TRBJ1-3; 8 bases map to TRBD1. Per the germline V gene, CDR1 is ENHRY and CDR2 is SYGVKD. The CDR3 runs 15 residues. Unmatched junction bases numbered 3, after V lost 4 bases and J lost 1 base. The CDR3 DNA is TGTGCCATCAGTGCCAGGGGGCTATCTGGAAACACCATATATTTT. Its protein product is CAISARGLSGNTIYF.

CDR3: CASSLTATRGTYEQYF. The CDR3 nucleotides are TGTGCCAGCAGCTTAACCGCGACACGAGGGACCTACGAGCAGTACTTC. This chain uses TRBV7-9 with TRBJ2-7; weak D call: TRBD2 (5 bases). The CDR3 is 16 residues long. The germline V and J ends were trimmed by 2 bases and 2 bases, with 16 bases remaining between them. Germline CDR1 SEHNR, CDR2 FQNEAQ (reference sequence).

This clone came up a few times. The chain uses TRBV2 and TRBJ1-5; D remains unclear. Deletions cut 6 bases from V and 5 bases from J, with 14 bases between. The CDR3 spans 14 residues. The germline CDR1 and CDR2 sequences are SNHLY and FYNNEI. The CDR3 DNA sequence: TGTGCCAGCAGAGAGAGTCAGGTACATCAGCCCCAGCATTTT. It codes for CASRESQVHQPQHF.

The rearrangement joins TRBV6-6 to TRBJ2-2; perhaps TRBD1 as D (6 bases). This CDR3 region has 15 residues. V dropped 5 bases and J dropped 4 bases, with 14 bases sitting between them. The germline V gene has CDR1 MNHNY and CDR2 SVGAGI (reference sequence). Written as DNA, the CDR3 is TGTGCCAGCAGTAATCAGGGGATACGCACCGGGGAGCTGTTTTTT. Its protein is CASSNQGIRTGELFF.

This clone was observed a single time. The V gene is TRBV28, the J gene TRBJ1-2; D perhaps matches TRBD1 (5 bases). The CDR3 extends over 11 amino acids. The V end lost 8 bases, the J end lost 4 bases, and 8 bases lay between the germline ends. CDR1 and CDR2 from the germline V gene are MDHEN and SYDVKM. The CDR3: CASGATYGYTF. Here the CDR3 DNA reads TGTGCCAGCGGGGCTACCTATGGCTACACCTTC.

V gene TRBV7-9 combines with J gene TRBJ1-2; no definite D call. The ends were cut back, 5 bases at V and 6 bases at J, with 16 bases in the middle. This CDR3 has 14 residues. The germline gives CDR1 SEHNR, CDR2 FQNEAQ (reference sequence). The CDR3 loop is CASSVQTESNGYTF. CDR3 sequence (DNA): TGTGCCAGCAGCGTACAGACGGAATCAAATGGCTACACCTTC.

The V and J genes are TRBV9 and TRBJ1-2; D ambiguous. This CDR3 is 14 amino acids long. Trimming pared 0 bases from V and 0 bases from J, leaving 6 bases between. Germline CDR1 SGDLS, CDR2 YYNGEE. In DNA, the CDR3 is TGTGCCAGCAGCGTAGGACGGGCTAACTATGGCTACACCTTC. Amino acid sequence: CASSVGRANYGYTF. The full variable domain, with the rest looked up from reference TRBV9 and TRBJ1-2, is DSGVTQTPKHLITATGQRVTLRCSPRSGDLSVYWYQQSLDQGLQFLIQYYNGEERAKGNILERFSAQQFPDLHSELNLSSLELGDSALYFCASSVGRANYGYTFGSGTRLTVV.

This sequence joins TRBV7-8 and TRBJ1-2, with TRBD1 identical over 7 bases. The trim removed 5 bases at V and 0 bases at J, leaving 9 bases unmatched. This CDR3 is 16 amino acids long. Germline V gene sequence: CDR1 SGHVS, CDR2 FQNEAQ. CDR3 sequence (DNA): TGTGCCAGCAGCCTCCGAGACAGGGTGGCTAACTATGGCTACACCTTC. Protein sequence: CASSLRDRVANYGYTF. Drawing the rest from reference TRBV7-8 and TRBJ1-2, the complete variable domain is GAGVSQSPRYKVAKRGQDVALRCDPISGHVSLFWYQQALGQGPEFLTYFQNEAQLDKSGLPSDRFFAERPEGSVSTLKIQRTQQEDSAVYLCASSLRDRVANYGYTFGSGTRLTVV.

This clone was seen only a few times. V gene TRBV20-1 combines with J gene TRBJ2-7; TRBD1 aligns across 10 bases. The CDR3 has 13 amino acids. J lost 7 bases, V lost 5 bases, and 8 bases had no gene match. CDR1 and CDR2 (germline): DFQATT, SNEGSKA (reference sequence). CDR3 protein: CSAGGTGAGEQYF. CDR3 bases: TGCAGTGCTGGTGGGACAGGGGCTGGGGAGCAGTACTTC.

This clone was counted a single time. J is TRBJ1-2 and V is TRBV28; the match to TRBD1 covers 10 bases. Germline V gene lookup returns CDR1 MDHEN and CDR2 SYDVKM. The ends lost 8 bases at V and 4 bases at J; junction bases unmatched: 4. CDR3 size: 13 residues. The CDR3 protein is CASQTGGGYGYTF. The CDR3 nucleotides read TGTGCCAGCCAGACAGGGGGCGGCTATGGCTACACCTTC.

The V gene is TRBV20-1, the J gene TRBJ2-7, with D perhaps matching TRBD1 (5 bases). The CDR3 is 14 residues long. In germline, CDR1 is DFQATT, CDR2 SNEGSKA (reference sequence). Trimming removed 3 bases at V and 0 bases at J, with 12 bases between. The CDR3 coding sequence is TGCAGTGCTAGTAACAGGATCAGCTCCTACGAGCAGTACTTC. Amino acid sequence: CSASNRISSYEQYF.

The rearrangement uses TRBV7-9 and TRBJ1-6; unclear D gene. Germline CDR1 is SEHNR and CDR2 is FQNEAQ (reference sequence). The CDR3 extends over 13 amino acids. V shed 5 bases and J shed 9 bases, with 11 bases lying between them. In nucleotides, the CDR3 is TGTGCCAGCAGCAGCGTACGGAGTTCACCCCTCCACTTT. This sequence encodes CASSSVRSSPLHF.

As DNA, the CDR3 is TGTGCCAGCAGTTACAGGGGGGACCCTCACGAGCAGTACTTC. Its protein is CASSYRGDPHEQYF. This chain joins TRBV27 and TRBJ2-7; 8 nucleotides line up with TRBD1. The CDR3 is 14 amino acids. Losses at the gene ends were 4 bases for V and 5 bases for J; bases not matched to a gene: 7. Per the germline V gene, CDR1 is MNHEY and CDR2 is SMNVEV (reference sequence).

This clone was counted once. The chain joins TRBV6-5 to TRBJ1-1; possible D gene TRBD1, 5 bases. The CDR3 loop spans 15 amino acids. Between the trimmed V and J ends, which lost 9 bases and 2 bases, there was a span of 19 bases. Germline V lookup: CDR1 MNHEY, CDR2 SVGAGI. CDR3 loop: CASTPLQDLNTEAFF. In DNA form, the CDR3 reads TGTGCCAGTACCCCGTTACAGGACCTAAACACTGAAGCTTTCTTT.

The gene calls are TRBV5-6 and TRBJ2-2; D is unresolved. The CDR3 contains 14 residues. The V end lost 2 bases, the J end lost 4 bases, and 9 bases lay between the germline ends. Germline V gives CDR1 SGHDT, CDR2 YYEEEE. The DNA of the CDR3 is TGTGCCAGCAGCTTACCTAACCCCACCGGGGAGCTGTTTTTT. Protein sequence: CASSLPNPTGELFF.

In the case of this clone: The CDR3 does not end in the conserved phenylalanine or tryptophan, so this is likely a read error. It is unclear where the CDR3 begins or ends on the DNA, so no DNA is shown, and the CDR3 is as TCRdb lists it. The chain joins TRBV5-6 to TRBJ2-7; the table assigns TRBD1, which was not confirmed against the DNA. Germline lookup yields CDR1 SGHDT and CDR2 YYEEEE. Including both end residues, the CDR3 is 10 amino acids long. CDR3 in amino acids: CASSLHPVTP.

The V call is TRBV3-1 (or the pseudogene TRBV3-2), the J call TRBJ1-1, with D perhaps TRBD1 (5 bases). This CDR3 comprises 19 residues. Germline values: CDR1 LGHDT, CDR2 YNNKEL (reference sequence). V was cut by 1 base and J by 0 bases, with 21 bases left in between. The CDR3 DNA is TGTGCCAGCAGCCAAGCTATTATTCTTACGACAGATGTGAACACTGAAGCTTTCTTT. Translated, it gives CASSQAIILTTDVNTEAFF.

The rearrangement uses TRBV28 and TRBJ1-5; tentative D call: TRBD1 (5 bases). V lost 6 bases to trimming and J lost 4 bases, with 10 bases between them. This CDR3 region has 13 residues. Germline V gives CDR1 MDHEN, CDR2 SYDVKM. CDR3 DNA: TGTGCCAGCAGGCGGGACCCTAATCAGCCCCAGCATTTT. Its protein product is CASRRDPNQPQHF.

This clone was counted a single time. The chain is built from TRBV12-5 and TRBJ1-5; no reliable D call. Trimming stripped 7 bases from V and 6 bases from J, with 7 bases between. The CDR3 is made up of 11 amino acids. Germline CDR1 is LGHNT and CDR2 is FRNRAP. The CDR3: CASAEFQPQHF. The CDR3 coding sequence is TGTGCTAGTGCCGAGTTTCAGCCCCAGCATTTT.

The chain is built from TRBV27 and TRBJ2-7; D is possibly TRBD2 (7 bases). The germline V gene has CDR1 MNHEY and CDR2 SMNVEV (reference sequence). The CDR3 is made up of 14 amino acids. V was cut by 3 bases and J by 1 base, with 10 bases left in between. The CDR3 DNA follows: TGTGCCAGCAGTTTCCGGGGGGCGTCCTACGAGCAGTACTTC. Protein: CASSFRGASYEQYF.

The genes are TRBV18 and TRBJ1-2; 7 bases map to TRBD1. CDR1 and CDR2 (germline): KGHSH, LQKENI. The CDR3 loop spans 14 amino acids. After removal of 0 bases from V and 2 bases from J, the junction contained 0 bases not matched to a gene. The CDR3 nucleotides are TGTGCCAGCTCACCACCGGGACAGAACTATGGCTACACCTTC. Translated, it gives CASSPPGQNYGYTF. The variable domain in full, completed from reference TRBV18 and TRBJ1-2, reads NAGVMQNPRHLVRRRGQEARLRCSPMKGHSHVYWYRQLPEEGLKFMVYLQKENIIDESGMPKERFSAEFPKEGPSILRIQQVVRGDSAAYFCASSPPGQNYGYTFGSGTRLTVV.

The chain employs TRBV30 and TRBJ2-7; 11 bases align to TRBD1. Trimming took 4 bases from V and 6 from J; bases not matched to a gene: 11. Germline V CDR1 and CDR2: GTSNPN, SVGIG (reference sequence). The length of the CDR3 is 15 residues. CDR3 nucleotides: TGTGCCTGGATGAGAGGGACAGGGGGAAGCGGCGAGCAGTACTTC. It encodes CAWMRGTGGSGEQYF.

A single count supports this clone. CDR3 loop: CASSQASGSTNEKLFF. The CDR3, as DNA: TGCGCCAGCAGCCAAGCCTCAGGTAGTACTAATGAAAAACTGTTTTTT. The chain is built from TRBV4-1 and TRBJ1-4, with D uncertain. CDR1 is MGHRA, CDR2 YSYEKL, per germline. The CDR3 spans 16 residues. Trimming cost V 1 base and J 2 bases, with 11 bases left between them.

V usage is TRBV7-2 and J usage is TRBJ1-1, with 11 bases that match TRBD1. CDR1 is SGHTA and CDR2 is FQGNSA in the germline V gene. The CDR3 runs 16 residues. With V trimmed by 5 bases and J by 2 bases, 7 bases remained unmatched. CDR3 DNA: TGTGCCAGCAGCCTTGGACAGGGGGCTGGAAACACTGAAGCTTTCTTT. The encoded protein is CASSLGQGAGNTEAFF.

The genes are TRBV19 and TRBJ1-1, with 7 bases matching TRBD1. Germline V gives CDR1 LNHDA, CDR2 SQIVND (reference sequence). The CDR3 covers 13 residues. The V gene end was trimmed by 7 bases and the J gene end by 1 base; junction bases not matched to a gene: 3. DNA of the CDR3: TGTGCCAGTACTTCAGGGGGGAACACTGAAGCTTTCTTT. Protein: CASTSGGNTEAFF.

V is TRBV27 and J is TRBJ2-7; 8 bases agree with TRBD2. V lost 10 bases to trimming and J lost 4 bases; unmatched junction nucleotides: 9. This CDR3 spans 13 amino acids. Per germline, CDR1 MNHEY and CDR2 SMNVEV (reference sequence). The CDR3 nucleotides are TGTGCCACCTCGCGGGGGGCGGGATACGAGCAGTACTTC. This gives the protein CATSRGAGYEQYF.